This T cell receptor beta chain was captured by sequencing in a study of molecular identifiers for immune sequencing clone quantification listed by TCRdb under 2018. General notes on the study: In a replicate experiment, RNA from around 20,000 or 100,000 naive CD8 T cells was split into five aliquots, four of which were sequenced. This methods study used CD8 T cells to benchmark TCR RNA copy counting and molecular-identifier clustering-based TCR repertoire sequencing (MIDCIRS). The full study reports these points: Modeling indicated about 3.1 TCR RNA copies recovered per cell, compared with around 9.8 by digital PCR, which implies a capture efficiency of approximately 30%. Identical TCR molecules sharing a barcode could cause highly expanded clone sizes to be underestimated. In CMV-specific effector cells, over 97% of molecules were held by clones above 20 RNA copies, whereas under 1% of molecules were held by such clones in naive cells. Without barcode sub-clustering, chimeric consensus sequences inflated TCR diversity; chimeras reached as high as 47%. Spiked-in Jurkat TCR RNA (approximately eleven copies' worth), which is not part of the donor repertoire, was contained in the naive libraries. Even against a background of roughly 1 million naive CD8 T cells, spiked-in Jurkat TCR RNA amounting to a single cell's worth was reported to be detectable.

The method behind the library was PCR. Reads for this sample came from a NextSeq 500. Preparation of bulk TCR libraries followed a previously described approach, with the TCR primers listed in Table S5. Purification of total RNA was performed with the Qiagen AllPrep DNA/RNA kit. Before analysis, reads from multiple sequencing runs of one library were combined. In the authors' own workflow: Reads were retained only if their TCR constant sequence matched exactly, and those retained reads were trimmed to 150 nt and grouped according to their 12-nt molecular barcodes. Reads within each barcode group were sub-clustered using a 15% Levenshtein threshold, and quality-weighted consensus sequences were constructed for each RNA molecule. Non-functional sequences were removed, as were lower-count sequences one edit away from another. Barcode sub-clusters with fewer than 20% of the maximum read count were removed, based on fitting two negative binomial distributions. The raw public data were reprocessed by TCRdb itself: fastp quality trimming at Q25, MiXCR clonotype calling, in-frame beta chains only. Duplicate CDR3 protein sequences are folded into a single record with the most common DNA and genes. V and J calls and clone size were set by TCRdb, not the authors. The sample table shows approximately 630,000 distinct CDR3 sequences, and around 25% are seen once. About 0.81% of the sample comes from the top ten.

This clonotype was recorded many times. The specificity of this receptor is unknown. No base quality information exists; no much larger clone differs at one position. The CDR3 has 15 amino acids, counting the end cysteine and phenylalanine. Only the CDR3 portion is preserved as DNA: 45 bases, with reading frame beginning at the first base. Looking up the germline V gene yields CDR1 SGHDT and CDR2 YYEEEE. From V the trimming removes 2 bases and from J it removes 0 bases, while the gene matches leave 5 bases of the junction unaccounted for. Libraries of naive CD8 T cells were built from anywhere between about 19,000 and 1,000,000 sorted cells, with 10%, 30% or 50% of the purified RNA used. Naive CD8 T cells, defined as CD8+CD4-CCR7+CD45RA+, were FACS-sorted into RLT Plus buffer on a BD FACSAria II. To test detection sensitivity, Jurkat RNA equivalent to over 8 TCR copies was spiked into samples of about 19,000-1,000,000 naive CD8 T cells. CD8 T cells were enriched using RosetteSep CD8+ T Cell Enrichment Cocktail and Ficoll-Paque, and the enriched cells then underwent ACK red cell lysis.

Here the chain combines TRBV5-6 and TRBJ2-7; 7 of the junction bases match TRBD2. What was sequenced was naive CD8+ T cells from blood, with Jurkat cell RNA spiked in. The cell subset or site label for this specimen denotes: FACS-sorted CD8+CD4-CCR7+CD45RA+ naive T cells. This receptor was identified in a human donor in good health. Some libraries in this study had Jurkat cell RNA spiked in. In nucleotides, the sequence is TGTGCCAGCAGCTTAGGTGGCGGGAGCTCCTACGAGCAGTACTTC. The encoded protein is CASSLGGGSSYEQYF. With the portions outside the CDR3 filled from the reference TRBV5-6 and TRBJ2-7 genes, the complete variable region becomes DAGVTQSPTHLIKTRGQQVTLRCSPKSGHDTVSWYQQALGQGPQFIFQYYEEEERQRGNFPDRFSGHQFPNYSSELNVNALLLGDSALYLCASSLGGGSSYEQYFGPGTRLTVT.